Shown below are 5 T cell receptor beta chains from a single sample sequenced in a study of T cell repertoires in cytomegalovirus infection. Their antigen targets remain unknown. TCRdb re-derived calls from the reads in MiXCR, one entry per CDR3 protein. This sample has hundreds of thousands of distinct CDR3 sequences, with approximately 32% found just once. The specimen comprised cultured CD8+ T cells from PBMCs, sampled from culture after CMV antigen stimulation. The source is a human donor in good health (CMV status not recorded). Some clones in this sample may be carry-over from other donors' samples.

This clonotype appeared a few times. The V gene is TRBV7-8, the J gene TRBJ1-2; 9 nucleotides match TRBD1. The CDR3 runs to 14 residues. CDR1 and CDR2 from the germline V gene are SGHVS and FQNEAQ. The J segment lost 7 bases and the V segment lost 5 bases, leaving 8 bases of the junction unmatched. The CDR3, as DNA: TGTGCCAGCAGCCGGGGACAGGGTGAGGCTGGCTACACCTTC. As protein: CASSRGQGEAGYTF.

The chain is built from TRBV27 and TRBJ1-6; 9 nucleotides match TRBD1. The CDR3 covers 15 residues. V shed 7 bases and J 8 bases; nucleotides not matched to a gene: 9. Germline values: CDR1 MNHEY, CDR2 SMNVEV (reference sequence). In nucleotides, the CDR3 is TGTGCCAGCAACAGGGGGCGCTGGGTTGATTCACCCCTCCACTTT. Translated: CASNRGRWVDSPLHF.

The V gene is TRBV5-1, the J gene TRBJ2-4; D is undetermined. This CDR3 has 15 residues. The germline CDR1 and CDR2 sequences are SGHRS and YFSETQ. Trimming shortened V by 0 bases and J by 6 bases, and 13 bases separated the two germline ends. DNA of the CDR3: TGCGCCAGCAGCTTGGGGCCTCCAACTGGAAACATTCAGTACTTC. Its protein product is CASSLGPPTGNIQYF.

A few counts support this clonotype. A junction end diverges from the germline sequence, so it may reflect a read error. This chain uses TRBV7-7 with TRBJ2-2, with a tentative D call TRBD2 (6 bases). The CDR3 totals 15 residues. Germline CDR1 and CDR2: SSHAT and FNYEAQ (reference sequence). The CDR3 nucleotides are TGTGCTAGCAGCTTATTCGGGGGAGTAGACGGGGAGCTGTTTTTT. This gives the protein CASSLFGGVDGELFF.

This clonotype was seen a few times. The J gene is TRBJ1-2, the V gene TRBV4-1; 9 nucleotides line up with TRBD1. This CDR3 region has 15 residues. J gave up 3 bases and V 0 bases, and 2 bases lay outside the gene matches. In germline, CDR1 is MGHRA, CDR2 YSYEKL. CDR3 protein: CASSQDRTGDYGYTF. In nucleotides, the CDR3 is TGCGCCAGCAGCCAAGATAGGACAGGGGACTATGGCTACACCTTC.